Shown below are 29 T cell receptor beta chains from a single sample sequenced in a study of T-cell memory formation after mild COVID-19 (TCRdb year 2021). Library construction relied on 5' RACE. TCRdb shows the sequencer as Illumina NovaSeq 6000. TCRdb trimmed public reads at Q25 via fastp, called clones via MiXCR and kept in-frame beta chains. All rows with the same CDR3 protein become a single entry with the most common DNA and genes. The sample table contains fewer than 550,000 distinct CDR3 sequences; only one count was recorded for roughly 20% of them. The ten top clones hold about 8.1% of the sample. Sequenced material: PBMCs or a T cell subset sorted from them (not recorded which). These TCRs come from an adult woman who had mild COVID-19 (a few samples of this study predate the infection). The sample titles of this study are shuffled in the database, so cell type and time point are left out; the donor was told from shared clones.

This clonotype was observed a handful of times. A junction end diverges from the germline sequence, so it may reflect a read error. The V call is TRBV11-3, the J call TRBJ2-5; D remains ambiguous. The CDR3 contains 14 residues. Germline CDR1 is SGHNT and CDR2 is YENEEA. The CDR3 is CASSSLTYQETQYF. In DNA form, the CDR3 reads TGTGCCAGCAGCTCGCTCACGTACCAGGAGACCCAGTACTTC.

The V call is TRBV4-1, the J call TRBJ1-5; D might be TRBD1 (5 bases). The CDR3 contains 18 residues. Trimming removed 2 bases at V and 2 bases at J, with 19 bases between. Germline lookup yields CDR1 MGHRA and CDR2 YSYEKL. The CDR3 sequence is CASSQSSYPSRGNQPQHF. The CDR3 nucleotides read TGCGCCAGCAGCCAATCAAGTTACCCCTCCAGGGGCAATCAGCCCCAGCATTTT.

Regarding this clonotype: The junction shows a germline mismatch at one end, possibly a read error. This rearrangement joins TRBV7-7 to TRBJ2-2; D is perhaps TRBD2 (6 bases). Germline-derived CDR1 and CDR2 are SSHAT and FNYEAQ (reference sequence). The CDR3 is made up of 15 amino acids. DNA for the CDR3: TGTGCTAGCAGCTTAGCCGGGAGTGGCACCGGGGAGCTGTTTTTT. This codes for CASSLAGSGTGELFF. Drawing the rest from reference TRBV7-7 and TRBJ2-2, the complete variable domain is GAGVSQSPRYKVTKRGQDVTLRCDPISSHATLYWYQQALGQGPEFLTYFNYEAQPDKSGLPSDRFSAERPEGSISTLTIQRTEQRDSAMYRCASSLAGSGTGELFFGEGSRLTVL.

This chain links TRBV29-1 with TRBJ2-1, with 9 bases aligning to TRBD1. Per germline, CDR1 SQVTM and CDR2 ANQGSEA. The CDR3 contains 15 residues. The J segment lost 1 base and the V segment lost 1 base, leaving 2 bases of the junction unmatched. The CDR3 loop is CSVEGGQGSYNEQFF. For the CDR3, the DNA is TGCAGCGTTGAAGGGGGACAGGGTTCCTACAATGAGCAGTTCTTC.

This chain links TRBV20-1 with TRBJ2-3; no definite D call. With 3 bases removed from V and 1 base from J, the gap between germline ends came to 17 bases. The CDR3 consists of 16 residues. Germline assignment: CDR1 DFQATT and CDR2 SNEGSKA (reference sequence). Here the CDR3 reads CSASPRRHLRTDTQYF. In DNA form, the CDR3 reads TGCAGTGCTAGCCCCCGGAGACACCTACGCACAGATACGCAGTATTTT.

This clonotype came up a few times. CDR3 bases: TGCAGTGCTAGAGATCGTAGCGGAGGGACCTACAATGAGCAGTTCTTC. It yields the protein CSARDRSGGTYNEQFF. This chain joins TRBV20-1 and TRBJ2-1, with D possibly being TRBD2 (6 bases). V was pared by 0 bases and J by 2 bases, with 14 bases between. CDR1 and CDR2 from the germline V gene are DFQATT and SNEGSKA (reference sequence). The CDR3 extends over 16 amino acids.

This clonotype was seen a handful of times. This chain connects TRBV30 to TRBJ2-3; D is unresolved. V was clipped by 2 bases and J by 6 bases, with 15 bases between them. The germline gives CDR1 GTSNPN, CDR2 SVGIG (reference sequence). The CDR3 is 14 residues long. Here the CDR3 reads CAWSFDFAVDTQYF. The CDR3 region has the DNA TGTGCCTGGAGTTTCGACTTCGCGGTGGATACGCAGTATTTT.

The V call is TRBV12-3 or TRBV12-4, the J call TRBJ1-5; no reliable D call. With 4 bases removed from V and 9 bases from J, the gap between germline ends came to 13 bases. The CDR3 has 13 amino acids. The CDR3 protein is CASSSGPMGPQHF. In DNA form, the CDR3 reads TGTGCCAGCAGTTCCGGACCCATGGGGCCCCAGCATTTT.

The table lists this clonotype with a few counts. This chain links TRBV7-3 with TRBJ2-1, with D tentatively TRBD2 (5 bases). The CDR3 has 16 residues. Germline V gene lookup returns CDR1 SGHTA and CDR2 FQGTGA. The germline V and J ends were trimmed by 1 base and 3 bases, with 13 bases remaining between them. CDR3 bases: TGTGCCAGCAGCTTAAATGGTCTAGCAGACTACAATGAGCAGTTCTTC. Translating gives CASSLNGLADYNEQFF. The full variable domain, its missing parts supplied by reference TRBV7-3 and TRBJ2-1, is GAGVSQTPSNKVTEKGKYVELRCDPISGHTALYWYRQSLGQGPEFLIYFQGTGAADDSGLPNDRFFAVRPEGSVSTLKIQRTERGDSAVYLCASSLNGLADYNEQFFGPGTRLTVL.

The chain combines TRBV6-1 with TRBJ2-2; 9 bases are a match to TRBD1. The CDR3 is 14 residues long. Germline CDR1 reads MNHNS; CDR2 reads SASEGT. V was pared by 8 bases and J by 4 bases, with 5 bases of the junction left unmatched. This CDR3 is CASRDRDFTGELFF. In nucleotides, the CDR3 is TGTGCCAGCCGGGACAGGGATTTCACCGGGGAGCTGTTTTTT.

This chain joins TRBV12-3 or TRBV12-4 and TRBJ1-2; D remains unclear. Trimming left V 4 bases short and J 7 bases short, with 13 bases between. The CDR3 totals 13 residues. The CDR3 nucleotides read TGTGCCAGCAGTTCCCCGGGATCGAGTGGCTACACCTTC. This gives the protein CASSSPGSSGYTF.

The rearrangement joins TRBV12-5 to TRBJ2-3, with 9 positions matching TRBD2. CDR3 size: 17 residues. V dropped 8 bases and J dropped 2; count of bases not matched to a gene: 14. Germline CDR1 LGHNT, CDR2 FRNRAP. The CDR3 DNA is TGTGCTAGTTCTACACGGGGAGTAGCGGGGGACACAGATACGCAGTATTTT. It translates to CASSTRGVAGDTDTQYF.

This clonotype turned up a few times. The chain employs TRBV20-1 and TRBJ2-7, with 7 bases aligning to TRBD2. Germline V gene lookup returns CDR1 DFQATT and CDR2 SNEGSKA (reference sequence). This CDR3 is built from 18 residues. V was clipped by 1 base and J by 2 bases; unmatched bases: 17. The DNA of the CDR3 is TGCAGTGCTAGAGTCTCACTTGGGTTAGCGGGCCTCACCTACGAGCAGTACTTC. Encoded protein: CSARVSLGLAGLTYEQYF.

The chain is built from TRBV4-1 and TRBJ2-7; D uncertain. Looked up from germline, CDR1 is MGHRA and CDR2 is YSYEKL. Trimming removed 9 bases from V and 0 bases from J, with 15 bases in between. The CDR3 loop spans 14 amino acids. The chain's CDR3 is CARKIRPRSYEQYF. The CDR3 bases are TGCGCCAGAAAGATTAGACCTCGCTCCTACGAGCAGTACTTC.

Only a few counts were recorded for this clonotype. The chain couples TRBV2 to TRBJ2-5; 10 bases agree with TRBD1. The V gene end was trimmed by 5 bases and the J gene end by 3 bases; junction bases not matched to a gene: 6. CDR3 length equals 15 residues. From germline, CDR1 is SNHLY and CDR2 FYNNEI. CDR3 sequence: CASSWRDRGKETQYF. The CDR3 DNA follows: TGTGCCAGCAGTTGGAGGGACAGGGGTAAAGAGACCCAGTACTTC.

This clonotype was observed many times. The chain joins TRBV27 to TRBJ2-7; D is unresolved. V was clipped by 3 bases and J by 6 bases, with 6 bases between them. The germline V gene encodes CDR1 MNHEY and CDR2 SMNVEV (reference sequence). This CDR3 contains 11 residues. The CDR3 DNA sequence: TGTGCCAGCAGTTTTCTCTCCGAGCAGTACTTC. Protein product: CASSFLSEQYF.

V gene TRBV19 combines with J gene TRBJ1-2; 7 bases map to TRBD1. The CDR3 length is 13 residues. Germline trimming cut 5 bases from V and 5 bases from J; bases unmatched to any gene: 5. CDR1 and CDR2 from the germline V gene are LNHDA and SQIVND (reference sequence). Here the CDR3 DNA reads TGTGCCAGTAGTCTGCGGACAGGTTATGGCTACACCTTC. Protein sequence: CASSLRTGYGYTF.

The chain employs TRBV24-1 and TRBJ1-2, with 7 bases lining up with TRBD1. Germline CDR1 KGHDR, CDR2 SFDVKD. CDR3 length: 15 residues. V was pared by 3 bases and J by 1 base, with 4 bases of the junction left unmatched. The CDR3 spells CATSDIPGGNYGYTF. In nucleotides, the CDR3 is TGTGCCACCAGTGATATTCCAGGGGGTAACTATGGCTACACCTTC.

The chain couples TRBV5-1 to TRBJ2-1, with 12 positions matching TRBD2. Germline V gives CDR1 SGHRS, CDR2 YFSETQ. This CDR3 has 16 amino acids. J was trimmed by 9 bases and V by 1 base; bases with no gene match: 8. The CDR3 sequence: CASSLSSGRAWTEQFF. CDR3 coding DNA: TGCGCCAGCAGCTTGTCTAGCGGGAGGGCCTGGACTGAGCAGTTCTTC.

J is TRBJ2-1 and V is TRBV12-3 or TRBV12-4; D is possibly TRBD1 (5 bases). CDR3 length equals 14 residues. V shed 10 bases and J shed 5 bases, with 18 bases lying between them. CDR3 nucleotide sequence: TGTGCCACTCAAGGGGCTCTGGCTGACAATGAGCAGTTCTTC. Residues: CATQGALADNEQFF.

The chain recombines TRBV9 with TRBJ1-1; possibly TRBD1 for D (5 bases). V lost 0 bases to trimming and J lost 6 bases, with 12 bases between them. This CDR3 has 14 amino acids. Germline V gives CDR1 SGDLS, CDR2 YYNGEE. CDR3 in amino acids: CASSVDGGIPEAFF. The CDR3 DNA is TGTGCCAGCAGCGTAGATGGGGGAATCCCTGAAGCTTTCTTT.

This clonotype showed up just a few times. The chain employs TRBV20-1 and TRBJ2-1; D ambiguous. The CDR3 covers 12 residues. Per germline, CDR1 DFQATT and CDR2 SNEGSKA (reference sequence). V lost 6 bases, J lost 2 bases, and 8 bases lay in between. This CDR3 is CSAGGTYNEQFF. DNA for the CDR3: TGCAGTGCGGGCGGAACCTACAATGAGCAGTTCTTC.

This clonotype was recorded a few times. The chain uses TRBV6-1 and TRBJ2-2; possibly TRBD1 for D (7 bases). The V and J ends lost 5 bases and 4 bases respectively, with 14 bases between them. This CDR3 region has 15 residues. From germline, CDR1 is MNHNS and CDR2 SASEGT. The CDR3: CASSWQGGATGELFF. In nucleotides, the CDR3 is TGTGCCAGCAGTTGGCAGGGGGGAGCCACCGGGGAGCTGTTTTTT.

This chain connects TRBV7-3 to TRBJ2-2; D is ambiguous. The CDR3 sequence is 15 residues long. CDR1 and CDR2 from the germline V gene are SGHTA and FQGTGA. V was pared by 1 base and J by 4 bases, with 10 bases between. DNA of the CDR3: TGTGCCAGCAGCTTAAGTGGGTTCAGCACCGGGGAGCTGTTTTTT. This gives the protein CASSLSGFSTGELFF.

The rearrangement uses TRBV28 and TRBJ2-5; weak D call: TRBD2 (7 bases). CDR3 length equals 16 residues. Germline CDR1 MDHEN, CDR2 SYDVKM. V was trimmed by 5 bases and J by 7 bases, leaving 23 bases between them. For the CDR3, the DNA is TGTGCCAGCAGTGCCCCGAGCGAAACAGGGAGGGCGACCCAGTACTTC. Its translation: CASSAPSETGRATQYF. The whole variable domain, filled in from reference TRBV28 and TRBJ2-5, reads DVKVTQSSRYLVKRTGEKVFLECVQDMDHENMFWYRQDPGLGLRLIYFSYDVKMKEKGDIPEGYSVSREKKERFSLILESASTNQTSMYLCASSAPSETGRATQYFGPGTRLLVL.

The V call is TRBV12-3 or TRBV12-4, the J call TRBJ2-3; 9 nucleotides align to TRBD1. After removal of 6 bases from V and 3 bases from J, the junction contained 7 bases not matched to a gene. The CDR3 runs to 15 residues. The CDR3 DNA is TGTGCCAGCAGGGGGACAGGGAAGAGTACAGATACGCAGTATTTT. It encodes CASRGTGKSTDTQYF.

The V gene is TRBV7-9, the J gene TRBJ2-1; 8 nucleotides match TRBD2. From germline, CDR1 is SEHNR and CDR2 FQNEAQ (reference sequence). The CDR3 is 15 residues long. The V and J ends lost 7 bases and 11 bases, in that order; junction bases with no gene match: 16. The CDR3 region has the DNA TGTGCCAGCACCTTGGAGTTGGTAGCGGGACCCAAGCAGTTCTTC. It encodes CASTLELVAGPKQFF.

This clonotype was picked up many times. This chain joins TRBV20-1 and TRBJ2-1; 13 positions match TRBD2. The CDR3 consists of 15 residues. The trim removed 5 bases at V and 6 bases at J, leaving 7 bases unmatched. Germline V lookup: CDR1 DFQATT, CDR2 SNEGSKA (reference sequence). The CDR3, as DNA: TGCAGTGCTCTTAAACTAGCGGGAGGGCCCAATGAGCAGTTCTTC. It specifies CSALKLAGGPNEQFF.

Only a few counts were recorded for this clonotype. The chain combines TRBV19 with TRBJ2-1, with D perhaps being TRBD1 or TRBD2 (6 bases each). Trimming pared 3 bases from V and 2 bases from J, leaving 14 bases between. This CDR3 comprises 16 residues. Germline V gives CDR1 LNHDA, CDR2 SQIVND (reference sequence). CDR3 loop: CASSIKGGIPYNEQFF. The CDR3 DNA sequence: TGTGCCAGTAGTATTAAGGGGGGTATTCCCTACAATGAGCAGTTCTTC.